The present T cell receptor (beta chain) was sequenced within a study of STAT5B mutations in CD4+ large granular lymphocyte leukemia. Points from the study as a whole: The CD4+ versus CD8+ T-LGLL clonality difference may reflect limited sample size.

Trimming took off 2 bases at V and 6 bases at J, with 13 bases between the two ends. The CDR3 contains 14 residues. Germline V CDR1 and CDR2: LNHDA, SQIVND (reference sequence). The survey-level immunoSEQ assay was used. Profiling relied on immunoSEQ multiplex PCR, and the TCRdb table lists in-frame clones only, not all of them. The table has about 30,000 clones, 65% to 80% seen once. Note on this clone: Its antigen remains unknown.

V is TRBV19 and J is TRBJ1-1, with a weak D call TRBD1 (5 bases). The source of this sequence is a human donor in good health. What was sequenced was CD4+ T cells from blood buffy coats. CDR3 nucleotide sequence: TGTGCCAGTAGTATACAGGGTACGTCTTCTGAAGCTTTCTTT. Its protein product is CASSIQGTSSEAFF. Drawing the rest from reference TRBV19 and TRBJ1-1, the complete variable domain is DGGITQSPKYLFRKEGQNVTLSCEQNLNHDAMYWYRQDPGQGLRLIYYSQIVNDFQKGDIAEGYSVSREKKESFPLTVTSAQKNPTAFYLCASSIQGTSSEAFFGQGTRLTVV.